What follows are 8 T cell receptor beta chains derived from one specimen sequenced in a study of cytomegalovirus exposure and HLA in healthy donors. With 60 Vbeta and 13 Jbeta primers, the PCR was carried out. The protocol was immunoSEQ multiplex PCR, while the TCRdb copy is restricted to in-frame clones and leaves out a portion. The sample lists 160,000 or so clones; 75% were seen once. The specimen sequenced was PBMCs. The receptors derive from a female donor in good health and CMV-seronegative.

CDR3 in DNA: TGTGCCAGCAGTACCCCGGGCAGGGCGAACACTGAAGCTTTCTTT. This encodes CASSTPGRANTEAFF. The V gene is TRBV6-1, the J gene TRBJ1-1, with a possible D match to TRBD1 (5 bases). V was shortened by 5 bases and J by 1 base, with 14 bases between the two germline ends. Per germline, CDR1 MNHNS and CDR2 SASEGT. This CDR3 is built from 15 residues.

This clone was counted only a few times. Mismatch with germline at one junction end may stem from a read error. The chain carries TRBV5-1 and TRBJ2-6, with 8 bases identical to TRBD1. Germline V CDR1 and CDR2: SGHRS, YFSETQ. The CDR3 runs to 17 residues. CDR3 amino acids: CASSFRTGWAGANGLTF. CDR3 nucleotide sequence: TGCGCCAGCAGCTTTCGGACAGGGTGGGCCGGGGCCAACGGCCTGACTTTC.

The rearrangement links TRBV19 to TRBJ1-1, with TRBD1 as a possible D gene (5 bases). The CDR3 loop spans 14 amino acids. V gave up 10 bases and J gave up 4 bases, with 19 bases separating them. Germline lookup yields CDR1 LNHDA and CDR2 SQIVND (reference sequence). CDR3 DNA: TGTGCCACCCTAAGGGGAGGGGCGGCCACTGAAGCTTTCTTT. It codes for CATLRGGAATEAFF.

This chain links TRBV10-3 with TRBJ2-1; no reliable D call. The CDR3 length is 12 residues. CDR1 and CDR2 from the germline V gene are ENHRY and SYGVKD. V dropped 3 bases and J dropped 4 bases, with 4 bases sitting between them. The CDR3 loop reads CAISERYNEQFF. The DNA of the CDR3 is TGTGCCATCAGTGAACGGTACAATGAGCAGTTCTTC.

CDR3 bases: TGTGCCAGCAGTGAATCTTACGAGCAGTACTTC. Protein product: CASSESYEQYF. This chain connects TRBV25-1 to TRBJ2-5; D not certain. The tail of the sequence fits TRBJ2-7 better, so the J call may be wrong. In germline, CDR1 is MGHDK, CDR2 SYGVNS. CDR3 size: 11 residues.

The chain links TRBV5-1 to TRBJ2-5; D might be TRBD1 (5 bases). V was pared by 0 bases and J by 3 bases, with 18 bases between. Germline CDR1 reads SGHRS; CDR2 reads YFSETQ. The CDR3 totals 17 residues. The CDR3 DNA follows: TGCGCCAGCAGCTTGGCCATGAAGATGGGGCTGAAAGAGACCCAGTACTTC. Its protein product is CASSLAMKMGLKETQYF. The variable domain in full, completed from reference TRBV5-1 and TRBJ2-5, reads KAGVTQTPRYLIKTRGQQVTLSCSPISGHRSVSWYQQTPGQGLQFLFEYFSETQRNKGNFPGRFSGRQFSNSRSEMNVSTLELGDSALYLCASSLAMKMGLKETQYFGPGTRLLVL.

This chain connects TRBV5-1 to TRBJ2-6, with no clear D. V gave up 0 bases and J gave up 0 bases, with 4 bases separating them. Germline V gene sequence: CDR1 SGHRS, CDR2 YFSETQ. CDR3 length equals 15 residues. The CDR3: CASSLDISGANVLTF. In DNA form, the CDR3 reads TGCGCCAGCAGCTTGGACATCTCTGGGGCCAACGTCCTGACTTTC.

The gene calls are TRBV29-1 and TRBJ2-5, with no clear D. Trimming took off 0 bases at V and 1 base at J, with 9 bases between the two ends. The CDR3 extends over 14 amino acids. The germline gives CDR1 SQVTM, CDR2 ANQGSEA. In DNA, the CDR3 is TGCAGCGTTGAAGATTACTATTTCCAAGAGACCCAGTACTTC. Translation gives CSVEDYYFQETQYF.